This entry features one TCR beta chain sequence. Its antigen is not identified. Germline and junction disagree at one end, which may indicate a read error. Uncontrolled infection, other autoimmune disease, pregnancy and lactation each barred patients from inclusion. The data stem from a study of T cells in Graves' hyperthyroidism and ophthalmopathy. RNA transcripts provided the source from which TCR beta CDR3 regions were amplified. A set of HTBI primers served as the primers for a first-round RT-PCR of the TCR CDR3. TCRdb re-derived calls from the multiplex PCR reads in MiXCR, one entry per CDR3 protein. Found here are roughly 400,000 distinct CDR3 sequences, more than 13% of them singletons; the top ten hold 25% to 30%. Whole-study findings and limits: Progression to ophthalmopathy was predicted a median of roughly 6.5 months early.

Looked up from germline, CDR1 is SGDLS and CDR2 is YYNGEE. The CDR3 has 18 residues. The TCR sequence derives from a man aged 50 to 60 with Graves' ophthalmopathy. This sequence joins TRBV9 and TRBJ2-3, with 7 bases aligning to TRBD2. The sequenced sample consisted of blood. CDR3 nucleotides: TGTACCAGCAGCGTAGGTGCGAATCCGGGACTACGCACAGATACGCAGTATTTT. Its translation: CTSSVGANPGLRTDTQYF.